Listed below are T cell receptor beta chains from one sample, sequenced in a study of T-cell memory formation after mild COVID-19. In TCRdb, the 5' RACE reads were re-called with MiXCR into one record per CDR3 protein. The profile shows 380,000 or so distinct CDR3 sequences, approximately 14% of them singletons. Sequencing was done on a sample of PBMCs or a T cell subset sorted from them (not recorded which). The receptors shown here come from a man aged 18 to 30 who had mild COVID-19 (a few samples of this study predate the infection). Cell type and time point are not known. Each CDR3 is given with its conserved first and last residue. D genes are given only for firm matches. Clone size is given for some rows only: seen once, a few or many times, or a class if the clone is expanded.

d_call	v_call	clone_size	j_call	cdr3_aa	cdr3_nt
NA	TRBV19	NA	TRBJ1-5	CASRTGRYSNQPQHF	TGTGCCAGTAGAACAGGGAGATATAGCAATCAGCCCCAGCATTTT
NA	TRBV5-1	many	TRBJ1-2	CASSHGGELYGYTF	TGCGCCAGCAGCCATGGCGGAGAGCTCTATGGCTACACCTTC
NA	TRBV18	many	TRBJ2-7	CASSPAGTAYEQYF	TGTGCCAGCTCACCGGCGGGCACCGCTTACGAGCAGTACTTC
NA	TRBV5-5	few	TRBJ2-2	CAGARNQNTGELFF	TGTGCCGGCGCTAGAAATCAGAACACCGGGGAGCTGTTTTTT
NA	TRBV4-1	NA	TRBJ1-1	CASSQAPRQTSEAFF	TGCGCCAGCAGCCAAGCGCCGCGACAGACATCTGAAGCTTTCTTT
NA	TRBV20-1	few	TRBJ1-3	CSAREKGRYSGNTIYF	TGCAGTGCTAGAGAAAAGGGACGTTACTCTGGAAACACCATATATTTT
NA	TRBV7-9	NA	TRBJ2-3	CASSRIEPGRTDTQYF	TGTGCCAGCAGCCGGATCGAGCCAGGTCGCACAGATACGCAGTATTTT
NA	TRBV29-1	few	TRBJ1-1	CSVVWGTNTEAFF	TGCAGCGTTGTTTGGGGGACGAACACTGAAGCTTTCTTT
NA	TRBV7-8	NA	TRBJ1-5	CASSSRRGGNQPQHF	TGTGCCAGCAGCTCGAGGAGGGGAGGCAATCAGCCCCAGCATTTT
NA	TRBV6-2/TRBV6-3	NA	TRBJ2-3	CASSWAGTYATDTQYF	TGTGCCAGCAGCTGGGCCGGGACCTATGCGACAGATACGCAGTATTTT
NA	TRBV7-9	few	TRBJ1-5	CASSLASGYQPQHF	TGTGCCAGCAGCTTAGCTTCAGGATATCAGCCCCAGCATTTT
NA	TRBV10-3	NA	TRBJ2-3	CAISESGAGDTQYF	TGTGCCATCAGTGAGTCGGGGGCGGGGGATACGCAGTATTTT
TRBD2	TRBV5-5	NA	TRBJ2-3	CASSSRLAGDTDTQYF	TGTGCCAGCAGCTCGAGACTAGCGGGGGACACAGATACGCAGTATTTT
NA	TRBV18	many	TRBJ1-1	CASSTGVAEAFF	TGTGCCAGCTCAACCGGAGTCGCTGAAGCTTTCTTT
NA	TRBV29-1	NA	TRBJ2-7	CSVEDQAGTFYEQYF	TGCAGCGTTGAAGACCAGGCAGGGACGTTCTACGAGCAGTACTTC
NA	TRBV6-2/TRBV6-3	NA	TRBJ1-1	CASRGDGGVNEAFF	TGTGCCAGCAGGGGAGACGGGGGCGTCAATGAAGCTTTCTTT
NA	TRBV12-3/TRBV12-4	NA	TRBJ1-6	CASSRTAEGSPLHF	TGTGCCAGCAGTCGGACGGCTGAAGGGTCACCCCTCCACTTT
NA	TRBV7-9	NA	TRBJ2-3	CASSFTAEDTQYF	TGTGCCAGCAGTTTCACAGCGGAAGATACGCAGTATTTT
NA	TRBV7-3	NA	TRBJ2-3	CASSSHPTDTQYF	TGTGCCAGCAGCTCCCATCCCACAGATACGCAGTATTTT
TRBD1	TRBV25-1	NA	TRBJ1-5	CASFGGQGVNQPQHF	TGTGCCAGCTTCGGGGGACAGGGGGTCAATCAGCCCCAGCATTTT
TRBD1	TRBV4-2	many	TRBJ2-6	CASSQDRDSSGANVLTF	TGTGCCAGCAGCCAAGATCGGGACAGCTCTGGGGCCAACGTCCTGACTTTC
NA	TRBV7-2	few	TRBJ2-3	CASRLTSITDTQYF	TGTGCCAGCAGATTAACGTCTATCACAGATACGCAGTATTTT
NA	TRBV19	few	TRBJ2-3	CASSTPLGGSSDTQYF	TGTGCCAGTAGTACCCCCCTTGGGGGGTCCTCTGATACGCAGTATTTT
NA	TRBV9	NA	TRBJ1-6	CASSVTRANSPLHF	TGTGCCAGCAGCGTAACCAGGGCCAATTCACCCCTCCACTTT
NA	TRBV5-1	NA	TRBJ1-6	CASSPRARARSSYNSPLHF	TGCGCCAGCAGCCCCAGGGCGAGGGCTAGGAGCTCCTATAATTCACCCCTCCACTTT
NA	TRBV5-1	few	TRBJ2-1	CASSSDPDYNEQFF	TGCGCCAGCAGCTCTGACCCGGATTACAATGAGCAGTTCTTC
NA	TRBV3-1	few	TRBJ2-3	CASTPFGTDTQYF	TGTGCCAGCACCCCCTTCGGCACAGATACGCAGTATTTT
NA	TRBV5-1	NA	TRBJ2-1	CASSLGRQYNEQFF	TGCGCCAGCAGCTTGGGACGACAGTACAATGAGCAGTTCTTC
TRBD1	TRBV5-1	few	TRBJ2-2	CASSLVGGLNTGELFF	TGCGCCAGCAGCTTGGTAGGGGGCCTGAACACCGGGGAGCTGTTTTTT
NA	TRBV6-5	few	TRBJ1-5	CASRISRNSNQPQHF	TGTGCCAGCAGAATCTCCAGGAATAGCAATCAGCCCCAGCATTTT
TRBD2	TRBV5-1	few	TRBJ2-1	CASRPSPGLAETF	TGCGCCAGCAGACCTTCCCCGGGACTAGCGGAAACATTC
NA	TRBV7-9	NA	TRBJ1-5	CASSGQGNQPQHF	TGTGCCAGCAGCGGGCAGGGCAATCAGCCCCAGCATTTT
NA	TRBV4-1	few	TRBJ1-6	CASSPHGRFSPLHF	TGCGCCAGCAGCCCACACGGACGATTTTCACCCCTCCACTTT
NA	TRBV6-2/TRBV6-3	NA	TRBJ1-2	CASSYPIGGYTF	TGTGCCAGCAGTTACCCTATAGGAGGCTACACCTTC
TRBD1	TRBV12-3/TRBV12-4	few	TRBJ1-2	CASTLDRGYGYTF	TGTGCCAGCACCCTCGACAGGGGCTATGGCTACACCTTC
TRBD1	TRBV11-2	NA	TRBJ1-2	CASSSGQGAFYGYTF	TGTGCCAGCAGCTCAGGACAGGGGGCTTTCTATGGCTACACCTTC
TRBD2	TRBV6-6	many	TRBJ2-7	CASSYGSGGGEQYF	TGTGCCAGCAGTTATGGTAGCGGGGGTGGGGAGCAGTACTTC
TRBD1	TRBV9	few	TRBJ1-6	CASSGDRGVSPLHF	TGTGCCAGCAGCGGCGACAGGGGTGTTTCACCCCTCCACTTT
NA	TRBV12-3/TRBV12-4	many	TRBJ1-1	CASSLSQADTEAFF	TGTGCCAGCAGTTTATCGCAAGCAGACACTGAAGCTTTCTTT
NA	TRBV6-2/TRBV6-3	many	TRBJ1-2	CASRPRGYGYTF	TGTGCCAGCCGTCCTAGGGGCTATGGCTACACCTTC
TRBD1	TRBV6-2/TRBV6-3	few	TRBJ2-4	CASRPWTGFNIQYF	TGTGCCAGCAGACCCTGGACAGGGTTTAACATTCAGTACTTC
TRBD1	TRBV5-1	few	TRBJ2-3	CASSSTGNTDTQYF	TGCGCCAGCAGCTCGACAGGGAACACAGATACGCAGTATTTT
NA	TRBV2	few	TRBJ1-6	CASSEKEGARSSYNSPLHF	TGTGCCAGCAGTGAAAAGGAAGGGGCTCGGAGCTCCTATAATTCACCCCTCCACTTT
NA	TRBV21-1	few	TRBJ1-4	CASSKVNRRGNEKLFF	TGTGCCAGCAGCAAAGTTAACAGGCGGGGGAATGAAAAACTGTTTTTT
NA	TRBV5-1	NA	TRBJ2-1	CASSPQNNNEQFF	TGCGCCAGCAGCCCGCAAAACAACAATGAGCAGTTCTTC
TRBD2	TRBV7-6	many	TRBJ2-3	CASSSWTSGGDTQYF	TGTGCCAGCAGCTCCTGGACTAGCGGGGGAGATACGCAGTATTTT
NA	TRBV20-1	once	TRBJ1-2	CSVNRHGSGAEGYTF	TGCAGTGTCAACCGGCATGGTTCGGGGGCGGAGGGCTACACCTTC
NA	TRBV20-1	NA	TRBJ2-3	CSAGPGGTDTQYF	TGCAGTGCCGGGCCAGGCGGGACAGATACGCAGTATTTT
TRBD1	TRBV15	few	TRBJ2-5	CATSRTGGPQETQYF	TGTGCCACCAGTAGGACAGGGGGTCCGCAAGAGACCCAGTACTTC
NA	TRBV6-5	NA	TRBJ1-3	CATTGFGNTIYF	TGTGCCACCACAGGTTTCGGAAACACCATATATTTT
TRBD2	TRBV6-1	few	TRBJ2-3	CASSESSSGGSDTQYF	TGTGCCAGCAGTGAAAGTTCTAGCGGGGGTTCAGATACGCAGTATTTT
NA	TRBV7-6	few	TRBJ1-4	CASSTSLGSQKLFF	TGTGCCAGCAGCACTAGCCTCGGGTCTCAAAAACTGTTTTTT